These 5 T cell receptor beta chains originate from one sample sequenced in a study of cytomegalovirus exposure and HLA in healthy donors. It was with 60 Vbeta and 13 Jbeta primers that the PCR ran. Using immunoSEQ multiplex PCR, the repertoire was profiled, and TCRdb retains in-frame clones only, with some absent. In all, the sample yields tens of thousands of clones. Sequencing was done on a sample of PBMCs. The receptor source for this set is a female donor in good health and CMV-seropositive.

This chain uses TRBV19 with TRBJ2-1, with TRBD2 matching over 7 bases. The V segment lost 0 bases and the J segment 5 bases; nucleotides outside the gene matches: 7. This CDR3 spans 16 amino acids. Germline V lookup: CDR1 LNHDA, CDR2 SQIVND (reference sequence). CDR3: CASSIETSRVNNEQFF. The CDR3 bases are TGTGCCAGTAGTATAGAGACTAGCAGGGTAAACAATGAGCAGTTCTTC.

The V call is TRBV12-5, the J call TRBJ1-5; D call uncertain. The CDR3 runs 17 residues. The germline gives CDR1 LGHNT, CDR2 FRNRAP. With 1 base removed from V and 1 base from J, the gap between germline ends came to 14 bases. The CDR3 region has the DNA TGTGCTAGTGGTTTGGGAGGAGGGTTCTGGAGCAATCAGCCCCAGCATTTT. Translating it yields CASGLGGGFWSNQPQHF.

The chain recombines TRBV29-1 with TRBJ2-7, with 8 bases matching TRBD1. Germline CDR1 SQVTM, CDR2 ANQGSEA. The junction had 6 bases not matched to a gene; V was cut back by 4 bases and J by 7 bases. CDR3 length: 12 residues. The CDR3 DNA follows: TGCAGCGTTGGGACAGGGATTAGAGAGCAGTACTTC. It codes for CSVGTGIREQYF.

V gene TRBV27 combines with J gene TRBJ2-3, with D tentatively TRBD2 (7 bases). The CDR3 is 15 amino acids. The V end lost 5 bases, the J end lost 2 bases, and 14 bases lay between the germline ends. Germline CDR1 MNHEY, CDR2 SMNVEV (reference sequence). The CDR3 DNA is TGTGCCAGCAGTCCTAGGGGGGGATACACAGATACGCAGTATTTT. Translated: CASSPRGGYTDTQYF.

J is TRBJ2-7 and V is TRBV5-1; 8 nucleotides line up with TRBD2. Germline V gene data show CDR1 as SGHRS and CDR2 as YFSETQ. After removal of 4 bases from V and 0 bases from J, the junction contained 9 bases not matched to a gene. The CDR3 runs 16 residues. The DNA for the CDR3 is TGCGCCAGCAGCGGGGGGGGACTAGGGTCCTCCTACGAGCAGTACTTC. It yields the protein CASSGGGLGSSYEQYF.